These T cell receptor beta chains were read from a single sample in a study of cytomegalovirus exposure and HLA in healthy donors. Measured with immunoSEQ multiplex PCR; TCRdb has only the in-frame clones, and not every one. The sample yields about 90,000 clones, 80% to 90% seen once. The sequencing sample was made of PBMCs. Every receptor here comes from a man younger than 35 in good health and CMV-seronegative. CDR3s include the opening cysteine and the closing phenylalanine or tryptophan. Only some rows state a clone size, as once, few, many or a class for expanded clones.

CDR3: CGNRNRFYEQYF
J: TRBJ2-7
V: TRBV19
size: .

CDR3: CASSRHSGDEQYF
J: TRBJ2-7
V: TRBV13
size: .

CDR3: CATDNYDRASYNEQFF
J: TRBJ2-1
V: TRBV28
size: .

CDR3: CASSLSSRQETQYF
J: TRBJ2-5
V: TRBV14
size: .

CDR3: CASSSGTGGAGEKLFF
J: TRBJ1-4
V: TRBV5-1
size: .

CDR3: CASSWGQPSSYEQYF
J: .
V: TRBV27
size: .

CDR3: CASSLVAAYNEQFF
J: TRBJ2-1
V: TRBV28
size: .

CDR3: CASSLSRGPSEQFF
J: TRBJ2-1
V: TRBV27
size: .

CDR3: CASSYRISQETQYF
J: TRBJ2-5
V: TRBV7-2
size: .

CDR3: CASSSVGSVSYNEQFF
J: TRBJ2-1
V: TRBV28
size: .

CDR3: CASSLGQGWYIQYF
J: TRBJ2-4
V: TRBV28
size: .

CDR3: CASSVDRVTGTDTQYF
J: TRBJ2-3
V: TRBV9
size: .

CDR3: CATSRDWTSDNEQFF
J: TRBJ2-1
V: TRBV15
size: once

CDR3: CASSPRTSQSSYNEQFF
J: TRBJ2-1
V: TRBV18
size: .

CDR3: CAISSKTSGRVFPYEQYF
J: TRBJ2-7
V: TRBV10-3
size: once

CDR3: CASSQGTGNLGGYTF
J: TRBJ1-2
V: TRBV27
size: .

CDR3: CASSLEGVGTEAFF
J: TRBJ1-1
V: TRBV7-9
size: once

CDR3: CASSGTSGYYNEQFF
J: TRBJ2-1
V: TRBV19
size: once

CDR3: CASSFSGQPTMNTEAFF
J: TRBJ1-1
V: TRBV7-2
size: .

CDR3: CASSQSNRDSGREKLFF
J: TRBJ1-4
V: TRBV4-2
size: .

CDR3: CASSAETSGSYEQYF
J: TRBJ2-7
V: TRBV9
size: .

CDR3: CASSQDFGRGDSPLHF
J: TRBJ1-6
V: TRBV4-2
size: .

CDR3: CASSTTGVRNSPLHF
J: TRBJ1-6
V: TRBV19
size: .

CDR3: CASSAAPGGGWRNNEQFF
J: TRBJ2-1
V: TRBV11-2
size: .

CDR3: CASQETAGQGLYSNQPQHF
J: TRBJ1-5
V: TRBV19
size: .

CDR3: CASSADSAAGTQYF
J: TRBJ2-5
V: TRBV9
size: .

CDR3: CASSMSSNQPQHF
J: TRBJ1-5
V: TRBV7-2
size: .

CDR3: CAISDKTGGVDEQYF
J: TRBJ2-7
V: TRBV10-3
size: .

CDR3: CASSLWGSGRVDEQYF
J: TRBJ2-7
V: TRBV27
size: once

CDR3: CASSAGLAGYTDTQYF
J: TRBJ2-3
V: TRBV9
size: .

CDR3: CASRKGVGYEQYF
J: TRBJ2-7
V: TRBV25-1
size: .

CDR3: CASSWGQGTGELFF
J: TRBJ2-2
V: TRBV5-1
size: .

CDR3: CASSYSILSGNTEAFF
J: TRBJ1-1
V: TRBV6-5
size: once

CDR3: CASSLVGGQEKLFF
J: TRBJ1-4
V: TRBV5-1
size: .

CDR3: CASSLAEGTDTQYF
J: TRBJ2-3
V: TRBV27
size: .

CDR3: CASSYPSGRAGNEQFF
J: TRBJ2-1
V: TRBV6-6
size: .

CDR3: CASSWDRETQYF
J: TRBJ2-5
V: TRBV6-1
size: .

CDR3: CASSYPGEVYNSPLHF
J: TRBJ1-6
V: TRBV6-6
size: once

CDR3: CASSLTGNTEAFF
J: TRBJ1-1
V: TRBV7-2
size: .

CDR3: CASSFTGGPEEQFF
J: TRBJ2-1
V: TRBV5-1
size: .

CDR3: CASTSTERDHTGELFF
J: TRBJ2-2
V: TRBV5-6
size: once

CDR3: CASSRLLSSGTEAFF
J: TRBJ1-1
V: TRBV6-5
size: .

CDR3: CASSFGGSYSYEQYF
J: TRBJ2-7
V: TRBV5-1
size: .

CDR3: CASSELREWAETQYF
J: TRBJ2-5
V: TRBV25-1
size: .

CDR3: CASTMGEAQETQYF
J: TRBJ2-5
V: TRBV5-1
size: .

CDR3: CASISAGRYETQYF
J: TRBJ2-5
V: TRBV21-1
size: .

CDR3: CASRAPAGASEQFF
J: TRBJ2-1
V: TRBV6-5
size: .

CDR3: CASSLMGGYYGYTF
J: TRBJ1-2
V: TRBV28
size: .

CDR3: CATSRPQEGLGYGYTF
J: TRBJ1-2
V: TRBV15
size: .

CDR3: CASSLRDFYEQYF
J: TRBJ2-7
V: TRBV5-1
size: .

CDR3: CASSLVPTQSSYNEQFF
J: TRBJ2-1
V: TRBV7-2
size: .

CDR3: CASSPRRSGNTEAFF
J: TRBJ1-1
V: TRBV27
size: .

CDR3: CSVVGSGILYNEQFF
J: TRBJ2-1
V: TRBV29-1
size: once

CDR3: CASSIDTSGIKETQYF
J: TRBJ2-5
V: TRBV19
size: .

CDR3: CASSVVRGIDTQYF
J: TRBJ2-3
V: TRBV27
size: .

CDR3: CASSLGGQAYEQYF
J: TRBJ2-7
V: TRBV5-4
size: .

CDR3: CAISEFITESSYNSPLHF
J: TRBJ1-6
V: TRBV10-3
size: .

CDR3: CASSHLPGLAGPSTDTQYF
J: TRBJ2-3
V: TRBV14
size: once

CDR3: CASSEAGQGRYNEQFF
J: TRBJ2-1
V: TRBV6-1
size: once

CDR3: CASSRSGRPMNTEAFF
J: TRBJ1-1
V: TRBV27
size: .